Below, 26 T cell receptor beta chains from the same sample are listed, as sequenced in a study of cytomegalovirus exposure and HLA in healthy donors. The PCR made use of 60 Vbeta and 13 Jbeta primers. Data came from immunoSEQ multiplex PCR; TCRdb stores just in-frame clones and leaves some out. The sample holds about 110,000 clones, around four fifths seen once. The sample comprised PBMCs. These receptors were collected from a man aged 50-59 years in good health and CMV-seronegative.

The chain combines TRBV5-1 with TRBJ1-3; D remains unclear. Germline values: CDR1 SGHRS, CDR2 YFSETQ. V was shortened by 0 bases and J by 0 bases, with 13 bases between the two germline ends. The CDR3 is 17 amino acids. This CDR3 is CASSLGGQPFSGNTIYF. The CDR3 bases are TGCGCCAGCAGCTTGGGAGGGCAGCCTTTCTCTGGAAACACCATATATTTT.

The chain employs TRBV7-3 and TRBJ2-2; TRBD2 matches 10 bases. The germline CDR1 and CDR2 sequences are SGHTA and FQGTGA. After removal of 5 bases from V and 5 bases from J, the junction contained 8 bases not matched to a gene. The CDR3 sequence is 16 residues long. CDR3 in amino acids: CASSPRASGGTGELFF. CDR3 nucleotides: TGTGCCAGCAGCCCCCGTGCTAGCGGGGGAACCGGGGAGCTGTTTTTT. The full variable domain, its missing parts supplied by reference TRBV7-3 and TRBJ2-2, is GAGVSQTPSNKVTEKGKYVELRCDPISGHTALYWYRQSLGQGPEFLIYFQGTGAADDSGLPNDRFFAVRPEGSVSTLKIQRTERGDSAVYLCASSPRASGGTGELFFGEGSRLTVL.

Written as DNA, the CDR3 is TGTGCCAGCAGCTTCATTAGCAATCAGCCCCAGCATTTT. It encodes CASSFISNQPQHF. J is TRBJ1-5 and V is TRBV7-2; no definite D call. The CDR3 is 13 residues long. Trimming took off 3 bases at V and 0 bases at J, with 3 bases between the two ends. From germline, CDR1 is SGHTA and CDR2 FQGNSA.

The gene calls are TRBV4-2 and TRBJ1-6; D is ambiguous. Looked up from germline, CDR1 is LGHNA and CDR2 is YNFKEQ. This CDR3 is built from 13 residues. V gave up 0 bases and J gave up 8 bases, with 5 bases separating them. DNA for the CDR3: TGTGCCAGCAGCCAAGAGGCGGATTCACCCCTCCACTTT. Protein sequence: CASSQEADSPLHF.

J is TRBJ2-4 and V is TRBV27, with 8 positions matching TRBD1. Germline trimming cut 4 bases from V and 6 bases from J; bases unmatched to any gene: 5. CDR3 length: 14 residues. Germline loops: CDR1 MNHEY, CDR2 SMNVEV (reference sequence). The CDR3 sequence: CASSSTGEANIQYF. The CDR3 DNA reads as TGTGCCAGCAGTTCGACAGGGGAAGCAAACATTCAGTACTTC.

The chain employs TRBV5-3 and TRBJ1-3; D unclear. TRBV5-3 counts as an open reading frame of uncertain function. Trimming pared 4 bases from V and 0 bases from J, leaving 11 bases between. CDR3 length: 15 amino acids. The CDR3 loop reads CARSRGWFSGNTIYF. DNA for the CDR3: TGTGCCAGAAGCCGGGGTTGGTTCTCTGGAAACACCATATATTTT.

This chain links TRBV6-5 with TRBJ1-1; 7 bases line up with TRBD1. J lost 7 bases, V lost 5 bases, and 1 base had no gene match. CDR1 and CDR2 from the germline V gene are MNHEY and SVGAGI. CDR3 length: 11 residues. CDR3 protein: CASSRDSEAFF. CDR3 coding DNA: TGTGCCAGCAGTCGGGACAGTGAAGCTTTCTTT.

This clone was picked up a small number of times. The V call is TRBV2, the J call TRBJ2-3; the match to TRBD2 covers 14 bases. The CDR3 runs 14 residues. J gave up 5 bases and V 8 bases, and 3 bases lay outside the gene matches. The germline gives CDR1 SNHLY, CDR2 FYNNEI. The CDR3 sequence: CASGGLAGEDTQYF. Written as DNA, the CDR3 is TGTGCCAGCGGGGGACTAGCGGGGGAAGATACGCAGTATTTT.

The chain recombines TRBV6-1 with TRBJ1-1, with D maybe TRBD1 (6 bases). V was pared by 5 bases and J by 8 bases, with 18 bases between. The CDR3 runs 14 residues. CDR1 is MNHNS and CDR2 is SASEGT in the germline V gene. CDR3 amino acids: CASSPQGRVREAFF. DNA of the CDR3: TGTGCCAGCAGTCCACAGGGCCGGGTGAGGGAAGCTTTCTTT.

This clone was seen only once. The chain combines TRBV4-2 with TRBJ2-2; D is possibly TRBD2 (5 bases). Trimming took 5 bases from V and 2 from J, leaving 12 bases between them. The CDR3 covers 15 residues. Germline CDR1 LGHNA, CDR2 YNFKEQ. The CDR3 protein is CASSSGGSNTGELFF. CDR3 DNA: TGTGCCAGCAGCTCGGGCGGGTCTAACACCGGGGAGCTGTTTTTT.

The V gene is TRBV5-1, the J gene TRBJ2-2; tentatively, D is TRBD1 (6 bases). Germline V gives CDR1 SGHRS, CDR2 YFSETQ. The length of the CDR3 is 15 residues. With 4 bases removed from V and 7 bases from J, the gap between germline ends came to 17 bases. The CDR3 DNA sequence: TGCGCCAGCAGCCAGCAACAGGGAGCCGGCGGGGAGCTGTTTTTT. It is translated as CASSQQQGAGGELFF.

The V gene is TRBV28, the J gene TRBJ2-7, with D possibly matching TRBD1 (5 bases). This CDR3 spans 15 amino acids. In germline, CDR1 is MDHEN, CDR2 SYDVKM. V lost 2 bases and J lost 3, with 14 bases in between. As DNA, the CDR3 is TGTGCCAGCAGTTTAAGGGGCCGCCCCTTCTACGAGCAGTACGTC. Translation gives CASSLRGRPFYEQYV.

The chain links TRBV11-2 to TRBJ1-1; D gene unclear. Per the germline V gene, CDR1 is SGHAT and CDR2 is FQNNGV. The CDR3 runs 13 residues. The germline V and J ends were trimmed by 1 base and 0 bases, with 3 bases remaining between them. CDR3 residues: CASSLALNTEAFF. CDR3 DNA: TGTGCCAGCAGCTTAGCCTTGAACACTGAAGCTTTCTTT.

The chain uses TRBV5-4 and TRBJ2-1; 9 positions agree with TRBD2. The CDR3 runs 16 residues. V gave up 0 bases and J gave up 4 bases; unmatched junction bases: 5. The germline CDR1 and CDR2 sequences are SGHNT and YYREEE (reference sequence). Written as DNA, the CDR3 is TGTGCCAGCAGCTTGGAGGTAGCGGGGGTATACAATGAGCAGTTCTTC. It codes for CASSLEVAGVYNEQFF.

J is TRBJ1-2 and V is TRBV19; 11 positions agree with TRBD1. From germline, CDR1 is LNHDA and CDR2 SQIVND (reference sequence). The CDR3 length is 13 residues. After removal of 9 bases from V and 6 bases from J, the junction contained 6 bases not matched to a gene. The chain's CDR3 is CASQDRGQDGYTF. The CDR3 DNA is TGTGCCAGCCAGGACAGGGGGCAGGATGGCTACACCTTC.

This clone was seen a single time. The V and J genes are TRBV19 and TRBJ1-4; the D is unclear. V lost 4 bases and J lost 0, with 9 bases in between. Germline V gives CDR1 LNHDA, CDR2 SQIVND (reference sequence). This CDR3 has 15 residues. CDR3 nucleotide sequence: TGTGCCAGTAGTAATGCGCGGGCAACTAATGAAAAACTGTTTTTT. The encoded protein is CASSNARATNEKLFF. The full variable domain, its missing parts supplied by reference TRBV19 and TRBJ1-4, is DGGITQSPKYLFRKEGQNVTLSCEQNLNHDAMYWYRQDPGQGLRLIYYSQIVNDFQKGDIAEGYSVSREKKESFPLTVTSAQKNPTAFYLCASSNARATNEKLFFGSGTQLSVL.

This clone was seen only once. The chain recombines TRBV19 with TRBJ1-1, with D maybe TRBD1 (5 bases). Trimming removed 4 bases at V and 0 bases at J, with 6 bases between. Germline V gene sequence: CDR1 LNHDA, CDR2 SQIVND (reference sequence). This CDR3 contains 13 residues. CDR3 loop: CASSTGMNTEAFF. The CDR3 region has the DNA TGTGCCAGTAGTACAGGGATGAACACTGAAGCTTTCTTT.

The chain joins TRBV30 to TRBJ2-1; tentative D call: TRBD2 (6 bases). Trimming removed 4 bases from V and 4 bases from J, with 17 bases in between. Looked up from germline, CDR1 is GTSNPN and CDR2 is SVGIG (reference sequence). The length of the CDR3 is 15 residues. CDR3 protein: CAWIGGSGPYNEQFF. CDR3 in DNA: TGTGCCTGGATTGGTGGTAGCGGCCCATACAATGAGCAGTTCTTC.

The rearrangement uses TRBV19 and TRBJ1-3; weak D call: TRBD1 (6 bases). Trimming removed 0 bases from V and 0 bases from J, with 24 bases in between. Germline V gives CDR1 LNHDA, CDR2 SQIVND (reference sequence). The CDR3 sequence is 21 residues long. In DNA, the CDR3 is TGTGCCAGTAGTATAGATCGCCCCGGGACACGCGGGCTCAGCTCTGGAAACACCATATATTTT. Amino acids: CASSIDRPGTRGLSSGNTIYF.

V and J are TRBV6-5 and TRBJ1-6; 9 positions agree with TRBD1. Germline CDR1 and CDR2: MNHEY and SVGAGI. The V gene end was trimmed by 4 bases and the J gene end by 7 bases; junction bases not matched to a gene: 2. The CDR3 is 14 amino acids. CDR3 nucleotide sequence: TGTGCCAGCAGTTGGGGACAGGGAAATTCACCCCTCCACTTT. Translating gives CASSWGQGNSPLHF.

A single count supports this clone. The chain combines TRBV5-1 with TRBJ2-3; D is possibly TRBD2 (7 bases). The CDR3 has 18 amino acids. V lost 1 base, J lost 2 bases, and 20 bases lay in between. Germline CDR1 is SGHRS and CDR2 is YFSETQ. The CDR3 spells CASSLFRGGGDYTDTQYF. The CDR3 coding sequence is TGCGCCAGCAGCTTGTTCCGTGGCGGGGGCGATTACACAGATACGCAGTATTTT.

The CDR3 loop is CASNPRRVLDTEAFF. CDR3 in DNA: TGTGCCAGCAACCCAAGGAGGGTTTTGGACACTGAAGCTTTCTTT. The rearrangement uses TRBV7-8 and TRBJ1-1, with D hard to call. The CDR3 length is 15 residues. Per the germline V gene, CDR1 is SGHVS and CDR2 is FQNEAQ. V lost 7 bases to trimming and J lost 3 bases, with 18 bases between them.

This sequence joins TRBV10-1 and TRBJ2-1; D perhaps matches TRBD1 (5 bases). Germline-derived CDR1 and CDR2 are WNHNN and SYGVQD (reference sequence). The CDR3 sequence is 13 residues long. V was trimmed by 8 bases and J by 9 bases, leaving 17 bases between them. The CDR3: CASARPGWSEQFF. The CDR3 DNA follows: TGCGCCAGCGCCCGTCCAGGGTGGAGTGAGCAGTTCTTC.

The V gene is TRBV6-4, the J gene TRBJ1-4; D uncertain. CDR1 is MRHNA, CDR2 SNTAGT, per germline. The CDR3 contains 13 residues. Trimming removed 3 bases from V and 8 bases from J, with 10 bases in between. CDR3 DNA: TGTGCCAGCAGTGAGGGAGTGGGAGAAAAACTGTTTTTT. This translates into CASSEGVGEKLFF.

This chain connects TRBV7-3 to TRBJ2-5, with D possibly being TRBD2 (7 bases). Trimming pared 5 bases from V and 1 base from J, leaving 14 bases between. From germline, CDR1 is SGHTA and CDR2 FQGTGA. This CDR3 contains 15 residues. The CDR3: CASSARGARQETQYF. CDR3 in DNA: TGTGCCAGCAGCGCTCGGGGGGCCCGCCAAGAGACCCAGTACTTC.

The V gene is TRBV6-6, the J gene TRBJ2-6; D uncertain. V lost 0 bases to trimming and J lost 2 bases, with 5 bases between them. The V gene's germline CDR1 is MNHNY and CDR2 SVGAGI (reference sequence). This CDR3 has 15 residues. The CDR3 spells CASSYSRAGANVLTF. In DNA, the CDR3 is TGTGCCAGCAGTTACTCGAGAGCTGGGGCCAACGTCCTGACTTTC.